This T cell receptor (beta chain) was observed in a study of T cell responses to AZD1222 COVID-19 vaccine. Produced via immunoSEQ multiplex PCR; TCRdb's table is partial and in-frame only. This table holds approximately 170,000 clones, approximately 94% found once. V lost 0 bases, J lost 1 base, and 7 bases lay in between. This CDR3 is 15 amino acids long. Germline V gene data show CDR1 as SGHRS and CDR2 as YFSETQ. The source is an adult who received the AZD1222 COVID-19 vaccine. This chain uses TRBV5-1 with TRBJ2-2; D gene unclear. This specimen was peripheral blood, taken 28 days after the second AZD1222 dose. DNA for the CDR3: TGCGCCAGCAGCTTGGACGGAAAGAACACCGGGGAGCTGTTTTTT. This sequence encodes CASSLDGKNTGELFF.